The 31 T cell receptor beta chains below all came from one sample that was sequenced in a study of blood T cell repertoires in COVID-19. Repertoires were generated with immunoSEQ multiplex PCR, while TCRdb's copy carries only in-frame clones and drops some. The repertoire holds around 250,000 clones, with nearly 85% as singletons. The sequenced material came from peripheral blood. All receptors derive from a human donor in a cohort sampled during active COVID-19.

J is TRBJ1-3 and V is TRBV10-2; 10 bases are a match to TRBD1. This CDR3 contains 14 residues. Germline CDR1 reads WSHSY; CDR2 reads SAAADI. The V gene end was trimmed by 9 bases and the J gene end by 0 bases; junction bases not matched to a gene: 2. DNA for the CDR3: TGCGCCAGTTGGGACAGGGGCTCTGGAAACACCATATATTTT. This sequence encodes CASWDRGSGNTIYF.

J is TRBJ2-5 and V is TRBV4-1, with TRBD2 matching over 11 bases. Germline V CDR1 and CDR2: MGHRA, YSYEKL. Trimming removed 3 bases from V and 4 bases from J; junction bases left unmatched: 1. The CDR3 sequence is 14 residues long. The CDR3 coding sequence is TGCGCCAGCAGCCATGGACTAGCGGGAGAGACCCAGTACTTC. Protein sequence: CASSHGLAGETQYF.

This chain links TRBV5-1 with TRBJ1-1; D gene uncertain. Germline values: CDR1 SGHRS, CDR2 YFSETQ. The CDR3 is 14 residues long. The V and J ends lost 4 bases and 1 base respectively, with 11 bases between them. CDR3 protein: CASSPQAGNTEAFF. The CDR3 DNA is TGCGCCAGCAGCCCCCAAGCGGGGAACACTGAAGCTTTCTTT.

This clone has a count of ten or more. CDR3 in amino acids: CASSHGGQGSYEQYF. The CDR3 DNA is TGTGCCAGCAGCCACGGAGGACAGGGATCTTACGAGCAGTACTTC. The chain combines TRBV11-2 with TRBJ2-7; 8 bases fit TRBD1. The trim removed 5 bases at V and 4 bases at J, leaving 10 bases unmatched. The CDR3 spans 15 residues. The germline CDR1 and CDR2 sequences are SGHAT and FQNNGV. Filled out from reference TRBV11-2 and TRBJ2-7, the complete variable domain reads EAGVAQSPRYKIIEKRQSVAFWCNPISGHATLYWYQQILGQGPKLLIQFQNNGVVDDSQLPKDRFSAERLKGVDSTLKIQPAKLEDSAVYLCASSHGGQGSYEQYFGPGTRLTVT.

The CDR3 DNA is TGTGCCAGCAGTTACTCGGGGGCAGGGGGTTCGGATACGCAGTATTTT. It yields the protein CASSYSGAGGSDTQYF. V usage is TRBV6-5 and J usage is TRBJ2-3, with 7 bases matching TRBD1. Trimming removed 0 bases from V and 6 bases from J; junction bases left unmatched: 9. This CDR3 contains 16 residues. Germline loops: CDR1 MNHEY, CDR2 SVGAGI.

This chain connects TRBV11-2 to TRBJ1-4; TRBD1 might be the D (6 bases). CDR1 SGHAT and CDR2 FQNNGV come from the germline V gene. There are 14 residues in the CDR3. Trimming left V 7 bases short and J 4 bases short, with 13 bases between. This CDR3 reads CASIQDRNNEKLFF. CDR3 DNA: TGTGCCAGCATCCAGGACAGAAATAATGAAAAACTGTTTTTT.

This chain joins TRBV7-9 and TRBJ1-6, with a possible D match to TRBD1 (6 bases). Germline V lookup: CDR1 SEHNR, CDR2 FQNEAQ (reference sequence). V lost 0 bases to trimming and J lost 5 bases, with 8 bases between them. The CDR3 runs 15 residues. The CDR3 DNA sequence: TGTGCCAGCAGCTTAGCAGGGGGTAATAATTCACCCCTCCACTTT. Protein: CASSLAGGNNSPLHF.

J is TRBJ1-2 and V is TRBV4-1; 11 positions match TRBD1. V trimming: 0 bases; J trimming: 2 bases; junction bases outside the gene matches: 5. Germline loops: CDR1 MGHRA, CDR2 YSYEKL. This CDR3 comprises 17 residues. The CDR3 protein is CASSQDPGQGANYGYTF. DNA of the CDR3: TGCGCCAGCAGCCAAGACCCAGGACAGGGGGCGAACTATGGCTACACCTTC.

The CDR3 DNA reads TGTGCCAGCATCAACGGGGGGGCAGGGAGAACTGAAGCTTTCTTT. Its protein product is CASINGGAGRTEAFF. The chain links TRBV6-5 to TRBJ1-1; maybe TRBD1 (6 bases). This CDR3 spans 15 amino acids. The ends were cut back, 7 bases at V and 5 bases at J, with 20 bases in the middle. From germline, CDR1 is MNHEY and CDR2 SVGAGI.

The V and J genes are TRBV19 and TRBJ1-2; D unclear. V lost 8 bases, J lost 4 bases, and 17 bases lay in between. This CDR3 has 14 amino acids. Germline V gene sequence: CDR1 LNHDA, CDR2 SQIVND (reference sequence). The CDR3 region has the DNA TGTGCCAGTCATAAGCTAGACGGTTTCTATGGCTACACCTTC. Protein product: CASHKLDGFYGYTF.

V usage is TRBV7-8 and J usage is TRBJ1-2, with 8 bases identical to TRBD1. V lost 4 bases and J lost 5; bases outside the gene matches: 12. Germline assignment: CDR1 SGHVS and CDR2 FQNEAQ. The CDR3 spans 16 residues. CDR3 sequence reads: CASSWTGSQYKYGYTF. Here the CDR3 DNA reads TGTGCCAGCAGCTGGACAGGGTCTCAGTACAAGTATGGCTACACCTTC.

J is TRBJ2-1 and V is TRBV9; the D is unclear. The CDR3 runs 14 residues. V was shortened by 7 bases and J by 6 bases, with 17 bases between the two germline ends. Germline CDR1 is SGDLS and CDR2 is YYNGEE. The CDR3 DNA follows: TGTGCCAGCTCCACTTCCGCCGTGAGCAATGAGCAGTTCTTC. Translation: CASSTSAVSNEQFF.

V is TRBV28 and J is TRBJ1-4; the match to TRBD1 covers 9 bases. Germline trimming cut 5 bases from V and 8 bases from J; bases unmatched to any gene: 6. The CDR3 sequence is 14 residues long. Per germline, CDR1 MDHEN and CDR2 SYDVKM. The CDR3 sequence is CASSPGTGREKLFF. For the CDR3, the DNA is TGTGCCAGCAGTCCGGGGACAGGGCGAGAAAAACTGTTTTTT.

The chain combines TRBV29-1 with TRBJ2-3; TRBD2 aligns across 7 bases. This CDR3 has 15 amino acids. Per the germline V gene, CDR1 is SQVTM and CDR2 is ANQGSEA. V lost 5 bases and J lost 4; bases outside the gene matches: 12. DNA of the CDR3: TGCAGCGTTTCCCCTGCGGGAGTAGGTTCAGATACGCAGTATTTT. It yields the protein CSVSPAGVGSDTQYF.

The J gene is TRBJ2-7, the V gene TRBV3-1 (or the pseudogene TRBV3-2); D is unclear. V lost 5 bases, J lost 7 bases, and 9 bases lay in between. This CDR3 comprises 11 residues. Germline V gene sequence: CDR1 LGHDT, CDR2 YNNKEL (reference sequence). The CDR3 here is CASSILSEQYF. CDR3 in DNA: TGTGCCAGCAGCATTCTGAGTGAGCAGTACTTC.

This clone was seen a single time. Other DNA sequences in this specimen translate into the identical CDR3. The DNA for the CDR3 is TGTGCCAGCAGTCGGACAGTAAATCAGCCCCAGCATTTT. It codes for CASSRTVNQPQHF. The rearrangement joins TRBV12-3 or TRBV12-4 to TRBJ1-5; tentatively, D is TRBD1 (6 bases). This CDR3 is built from 13 residues. Trimming pared 5 bases from V and 4 bases from J, leaving 9 bases between.

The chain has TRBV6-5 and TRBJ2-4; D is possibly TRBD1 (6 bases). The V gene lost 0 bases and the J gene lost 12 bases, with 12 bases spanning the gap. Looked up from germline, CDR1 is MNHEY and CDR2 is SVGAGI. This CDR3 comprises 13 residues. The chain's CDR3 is CASSYSRQATQYF. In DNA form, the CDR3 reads TGTGCCAGCAGTTACTCGCGACAGGCAACTCAGTACTTC.

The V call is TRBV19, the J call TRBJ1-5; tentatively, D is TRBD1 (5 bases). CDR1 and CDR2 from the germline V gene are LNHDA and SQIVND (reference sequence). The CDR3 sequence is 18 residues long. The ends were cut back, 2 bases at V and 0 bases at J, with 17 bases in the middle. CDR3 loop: CASSIIQGGAYSNQPQHF. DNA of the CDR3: TGTGCCAGTAGTATAATCCAGGGTGGGGCCTATAGCAATCAGCCCCAGCATTTT.

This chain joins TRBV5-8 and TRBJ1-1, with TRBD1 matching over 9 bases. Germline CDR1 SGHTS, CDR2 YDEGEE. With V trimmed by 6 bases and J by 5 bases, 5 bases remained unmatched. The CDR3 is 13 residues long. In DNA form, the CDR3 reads TGTGCCAGCACCCAGGACAGGGGAACTGAAGCTTTCTTT. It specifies CASTQDRGTEAFF. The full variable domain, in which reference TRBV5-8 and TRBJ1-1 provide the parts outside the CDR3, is EAGVTQSPTHLIKTRGQQATLRCSPISGHTSVYWYQQALGLGLQFLLWYDEGEERNRGNFPPRFSGRQFPNYSSELNVNALELEDSALYLCASTQDRGTEAFFGQGTRLTVV.

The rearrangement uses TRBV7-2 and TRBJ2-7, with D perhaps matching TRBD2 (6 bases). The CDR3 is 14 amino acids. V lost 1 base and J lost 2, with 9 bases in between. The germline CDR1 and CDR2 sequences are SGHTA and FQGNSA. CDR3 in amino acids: CASSLGLATYEQYF. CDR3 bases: TGTGCCAGCAGCTTAGGCCTAGCGACCTACGAGCAGTACTTC.

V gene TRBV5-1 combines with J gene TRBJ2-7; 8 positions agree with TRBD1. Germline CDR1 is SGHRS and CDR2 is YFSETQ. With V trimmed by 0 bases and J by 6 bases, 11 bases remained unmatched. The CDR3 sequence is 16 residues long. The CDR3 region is CASSLAATGGFGEQYF. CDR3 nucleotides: TGCGCCAGCAGCTTGGCCGCAACAGGGGGTTTTGGCGAGCAGTACTTC.

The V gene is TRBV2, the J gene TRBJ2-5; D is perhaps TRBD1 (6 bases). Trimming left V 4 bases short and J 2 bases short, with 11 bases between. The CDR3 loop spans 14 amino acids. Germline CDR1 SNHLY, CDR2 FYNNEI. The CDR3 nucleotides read TGTGCCAGCAGTGCCTACAGGGCGCAAGAGACCCAGTACTTC. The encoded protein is CASSAYRAQETQYF.

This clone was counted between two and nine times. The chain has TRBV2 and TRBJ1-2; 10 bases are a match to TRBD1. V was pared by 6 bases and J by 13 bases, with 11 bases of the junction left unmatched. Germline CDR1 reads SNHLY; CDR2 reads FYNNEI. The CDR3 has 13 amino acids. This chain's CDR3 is CASRTGGMVVLTF. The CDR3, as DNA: TGTGCCAGCAGGACAGGGGGCATGGTGGTTCTCACCTTC.

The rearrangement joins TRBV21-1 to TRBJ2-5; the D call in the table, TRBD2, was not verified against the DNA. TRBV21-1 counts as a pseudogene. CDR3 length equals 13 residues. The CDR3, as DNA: TGTGCCAGCAGCAAAGACGCGAGAAAGACCCAGTACTTC. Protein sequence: CASSKDARKTQYF.

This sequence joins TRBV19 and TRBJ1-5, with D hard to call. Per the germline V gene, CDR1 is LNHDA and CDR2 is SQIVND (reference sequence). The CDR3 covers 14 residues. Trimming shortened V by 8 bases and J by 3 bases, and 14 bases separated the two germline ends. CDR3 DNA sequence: TGTGCCAGTGGTAACGTACGCTACAATCAGCCCCAGCATTTT. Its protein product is CASGNVRYNQPQHF. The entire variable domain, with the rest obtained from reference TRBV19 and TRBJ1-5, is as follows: DGGITQSPKYLFRKEGQNVTLSCEQNLNHDAMYWYRQDPGQGLRLIYYSQIVNDFQKGDIAEGYSVSREKKESFPLTVTSAQKNPTAFYLCASGNVRYNQPQHFGDGTRLSIL.

CDR3 sequence reads: CASSQGRIAGVYNEQFF. CDR3 bases: TGTGCCAGCAGCCAAGGTAGGATAGCGGGGGTATACAATGAGCAGTTCTTC. The chain carries TRBV4-2 and TRBJ2-1; 9 bases fit TRBD2. J gave up 4 bases and V 1 base, and 8 bases lay outside the gene matches. CDR1 and CDR2 from the germline V gene are LGHNA and YNFKEQ. The CDR3 length is 17 residues.

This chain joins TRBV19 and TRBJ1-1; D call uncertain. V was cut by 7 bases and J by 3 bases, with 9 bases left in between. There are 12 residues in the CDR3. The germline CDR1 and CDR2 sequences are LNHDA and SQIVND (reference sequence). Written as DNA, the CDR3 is TGTGCCAGTAAGGACTCCCACACTGAAGCTTTCTTT. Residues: CASKDSHTEAFF.

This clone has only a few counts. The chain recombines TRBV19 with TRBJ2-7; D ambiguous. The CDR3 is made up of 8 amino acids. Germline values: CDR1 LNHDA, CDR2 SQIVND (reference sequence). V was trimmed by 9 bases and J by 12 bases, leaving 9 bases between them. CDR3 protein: CASRMRYF. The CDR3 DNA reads TGTGCCAGCCGTATGCGGTACTTC. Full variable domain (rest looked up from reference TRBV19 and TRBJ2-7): DGGITQSPKYLFRKEGQNVTLSCEQNLNHDAMYWYRQDPGQGLRLIYYSQIVNDFQKGDIAEGYSVSREKKESFPLTVTSAQKNPTAFYLCASRMRYFGPGTRLTVT.

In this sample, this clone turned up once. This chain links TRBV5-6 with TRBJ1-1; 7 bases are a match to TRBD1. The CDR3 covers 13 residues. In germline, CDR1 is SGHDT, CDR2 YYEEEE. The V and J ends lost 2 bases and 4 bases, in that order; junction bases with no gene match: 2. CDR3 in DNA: TGTGCCAGCAGCTTACAGGGGTCCACTGAAGCTTTCTTT. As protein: CASSLQGSTEAFF.

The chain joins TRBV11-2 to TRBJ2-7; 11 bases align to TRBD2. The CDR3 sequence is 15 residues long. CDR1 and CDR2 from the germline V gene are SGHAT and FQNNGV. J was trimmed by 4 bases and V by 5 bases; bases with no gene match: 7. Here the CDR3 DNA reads TGTGCCAGCAGCCGAGATAGCGGGGGGGGGTACGAGCAGTACTTC. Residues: CASSRDSGGGYEQYF.

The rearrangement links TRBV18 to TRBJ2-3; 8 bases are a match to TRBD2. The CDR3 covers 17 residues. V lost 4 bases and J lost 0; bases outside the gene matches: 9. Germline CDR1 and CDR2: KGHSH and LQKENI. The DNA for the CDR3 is TGTGCCAGCTCACGAAGGACTAGCTCTATTAGCACAGATACGCAGTATTTT. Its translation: CASSRRTSSISTDTQYF.